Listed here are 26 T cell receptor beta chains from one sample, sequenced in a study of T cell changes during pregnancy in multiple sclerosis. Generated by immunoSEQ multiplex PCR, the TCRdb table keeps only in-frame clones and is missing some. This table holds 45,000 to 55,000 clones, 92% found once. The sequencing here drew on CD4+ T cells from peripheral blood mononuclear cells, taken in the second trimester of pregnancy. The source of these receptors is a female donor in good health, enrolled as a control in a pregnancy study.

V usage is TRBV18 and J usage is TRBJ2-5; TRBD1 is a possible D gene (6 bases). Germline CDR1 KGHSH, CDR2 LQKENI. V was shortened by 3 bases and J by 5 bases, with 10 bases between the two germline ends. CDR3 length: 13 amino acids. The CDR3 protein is CASSPPQGETQYF. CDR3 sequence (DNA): TGTGCCAGCTCACCCCCCCAGGGGGAGACCCAGTACTTC. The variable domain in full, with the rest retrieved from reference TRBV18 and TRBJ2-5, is NAGVMQNPRHLVRRRGQEARLRCSPMKGHSHVYWYRQLPEEGLKFMVYLQKENIIDESGMPKERFSAEFPKEGPSILRIQQVVRGDSAAYFCASSPPQGETQYFGPGTRLLVL.

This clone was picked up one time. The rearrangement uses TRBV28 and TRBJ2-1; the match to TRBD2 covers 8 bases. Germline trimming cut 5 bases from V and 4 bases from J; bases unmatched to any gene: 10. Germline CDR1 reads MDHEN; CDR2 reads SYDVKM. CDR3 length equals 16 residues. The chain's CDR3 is CASSLPLAGGYNEQFF. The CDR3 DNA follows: TGTGCCAGCAGTCTTCCCCTTGCGGGAGGATACAATGAGCAGTTCTTC.

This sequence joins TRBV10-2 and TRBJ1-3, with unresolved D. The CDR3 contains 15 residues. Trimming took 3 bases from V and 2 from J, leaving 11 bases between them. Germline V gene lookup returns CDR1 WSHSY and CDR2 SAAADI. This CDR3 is CASSDPHGTGNTIYF. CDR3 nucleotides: TGCGCCAGCAGTGACCCTCACGGGACTGGAAACACCATATATTTT.

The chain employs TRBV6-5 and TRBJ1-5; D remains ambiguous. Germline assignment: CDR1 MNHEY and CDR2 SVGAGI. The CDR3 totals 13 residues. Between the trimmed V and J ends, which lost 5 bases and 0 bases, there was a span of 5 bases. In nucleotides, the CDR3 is TGTGCCAGCAGTACAAATAGCAATCAGCCCCAGCATTTT. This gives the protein CASSTNSNQPQHF.

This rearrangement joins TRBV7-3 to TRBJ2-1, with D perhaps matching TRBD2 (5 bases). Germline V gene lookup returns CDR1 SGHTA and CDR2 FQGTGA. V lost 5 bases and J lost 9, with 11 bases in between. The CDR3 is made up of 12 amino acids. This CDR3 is CASSAARGEQFF. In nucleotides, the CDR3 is TGTGCCAGCAGCGCCGCCCGGGGTGAGCAGTTCTTC.

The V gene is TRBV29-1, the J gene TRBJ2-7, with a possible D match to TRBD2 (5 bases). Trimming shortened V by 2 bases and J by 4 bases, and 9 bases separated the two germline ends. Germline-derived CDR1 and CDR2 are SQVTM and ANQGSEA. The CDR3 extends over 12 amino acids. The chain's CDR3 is CSVEFGVYEQYF. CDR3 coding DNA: TGCAGCGTTGAATTCGGGGTATACGAGCAGTACTTC.

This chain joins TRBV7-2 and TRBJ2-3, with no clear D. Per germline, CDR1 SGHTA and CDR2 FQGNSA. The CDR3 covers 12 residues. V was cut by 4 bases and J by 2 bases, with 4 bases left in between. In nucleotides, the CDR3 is TGTGCCAGCAGCTCGTACACAGATACGCAGTATTTT. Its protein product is CASSSYTDTQYF.

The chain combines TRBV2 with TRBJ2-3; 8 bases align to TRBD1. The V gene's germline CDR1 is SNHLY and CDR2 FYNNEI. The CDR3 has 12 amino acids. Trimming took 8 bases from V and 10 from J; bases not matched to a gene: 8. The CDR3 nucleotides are TGTGCCAGCGTACCCACAGGGGGTTCGCAGTATTTT. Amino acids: CASVPTGGSQYF.

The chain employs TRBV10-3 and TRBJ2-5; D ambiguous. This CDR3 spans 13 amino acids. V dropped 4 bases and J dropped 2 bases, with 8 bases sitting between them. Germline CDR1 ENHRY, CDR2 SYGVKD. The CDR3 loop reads CAISGSAQETQYF. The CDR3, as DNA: TGTGCCATCAGTGGGAGTGCTCAAGAGACCCAGTACTTC.

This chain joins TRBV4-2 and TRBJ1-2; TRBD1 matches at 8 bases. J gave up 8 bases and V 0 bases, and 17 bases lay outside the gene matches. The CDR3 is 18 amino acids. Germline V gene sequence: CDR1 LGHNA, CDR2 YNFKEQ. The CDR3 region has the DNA TGTGCCAGCAGCCAAGATTTTCGGCAGGGGGCGAGGGGACGCGGCTACACCTTC. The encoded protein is CASSQDFRQGARGRGYTF.

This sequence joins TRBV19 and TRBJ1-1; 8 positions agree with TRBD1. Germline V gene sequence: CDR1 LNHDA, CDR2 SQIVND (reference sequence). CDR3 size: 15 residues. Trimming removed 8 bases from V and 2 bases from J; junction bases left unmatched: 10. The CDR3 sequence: CASSLGQGENTEAFF. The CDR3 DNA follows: TGTGCCAGTTCCCTTGGACAGGGCGAAAACACTGAAGCTTTCTTT. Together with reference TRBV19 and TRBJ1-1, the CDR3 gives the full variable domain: DGGITQSPKYLFRKEGQNVTLSCEQNLNHDAMYWYRQDPGQGLRLIYYSQIVNDFQKGDIAEGYSVSREKKESFPLTVTSAQKNPTAFYLCASSLGQGENTEAFFGQGTRLTVV.

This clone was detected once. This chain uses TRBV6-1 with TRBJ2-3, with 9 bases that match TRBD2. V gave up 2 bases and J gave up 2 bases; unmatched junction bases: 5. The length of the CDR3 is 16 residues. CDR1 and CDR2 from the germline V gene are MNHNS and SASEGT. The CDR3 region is CASSERKREDTDTQYF. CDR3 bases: TGTGCCAGCAGTGAAAGGAAGCGGGAGGACACAGATACGCAGTATTTT.

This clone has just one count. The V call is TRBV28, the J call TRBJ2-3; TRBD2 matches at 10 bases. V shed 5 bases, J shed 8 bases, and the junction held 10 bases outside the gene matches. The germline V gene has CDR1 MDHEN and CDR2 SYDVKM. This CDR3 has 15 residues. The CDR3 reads CASSPTSGMGGTQYF. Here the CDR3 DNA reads TGTGCCAGCAGTCCAACTAGCGGGATGGGGGGTACGCAGTATTTT.

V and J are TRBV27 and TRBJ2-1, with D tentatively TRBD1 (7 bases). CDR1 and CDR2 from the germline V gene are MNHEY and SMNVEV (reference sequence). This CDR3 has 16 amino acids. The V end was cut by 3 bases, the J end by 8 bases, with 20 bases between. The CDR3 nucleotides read TGTGCCAGCAGTTTTATGACAGGGTGGGAGGTTGATGAGCAGTTCTTC. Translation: CASSFMTGWEVDEQFF.

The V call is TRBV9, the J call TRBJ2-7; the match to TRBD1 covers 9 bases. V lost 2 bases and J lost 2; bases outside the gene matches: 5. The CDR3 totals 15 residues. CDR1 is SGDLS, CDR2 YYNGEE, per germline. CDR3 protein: CASSVGQGRTYEQYF. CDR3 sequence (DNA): TGTGCCAGCAGCGTCGGACAGGGGCGCACCTACGAGCAGTACTTC.

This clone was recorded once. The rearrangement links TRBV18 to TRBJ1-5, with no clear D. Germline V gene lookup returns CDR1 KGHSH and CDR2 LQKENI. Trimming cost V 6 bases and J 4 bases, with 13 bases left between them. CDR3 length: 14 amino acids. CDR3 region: CASSPGTTNQPQHF. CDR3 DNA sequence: TGTGCCAGCTCCCCTGGAACGACTAATCAGCCCCAGCATTTT.

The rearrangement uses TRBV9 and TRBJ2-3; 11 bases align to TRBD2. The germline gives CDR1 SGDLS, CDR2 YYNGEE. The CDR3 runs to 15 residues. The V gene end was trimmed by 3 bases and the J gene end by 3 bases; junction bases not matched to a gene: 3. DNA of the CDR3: TGTGCCAGCAGCGCTAGACTAGCGGGAACAGATACGCAGTATTTT. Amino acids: CASSARLAGTDTQYF.

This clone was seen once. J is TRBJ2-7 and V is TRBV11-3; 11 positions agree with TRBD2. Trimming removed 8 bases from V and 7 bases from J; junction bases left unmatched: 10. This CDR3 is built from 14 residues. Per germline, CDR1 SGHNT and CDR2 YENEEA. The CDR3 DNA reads TGTGCCAGCGGGGGGACTAGCGGCCCTTCGGAGCAGTACTTC. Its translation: CASGGTSGPSEQYF.

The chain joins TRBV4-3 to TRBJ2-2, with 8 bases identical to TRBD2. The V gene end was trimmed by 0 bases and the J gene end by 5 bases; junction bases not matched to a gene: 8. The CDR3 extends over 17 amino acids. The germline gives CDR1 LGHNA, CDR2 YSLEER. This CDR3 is CASSQEVAGRGTGELFF. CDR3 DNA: TGCGCCAGCAGCCAAGAAGTCGCCGGGAGGGGGACCGGGGAGCTGTTTTTT.

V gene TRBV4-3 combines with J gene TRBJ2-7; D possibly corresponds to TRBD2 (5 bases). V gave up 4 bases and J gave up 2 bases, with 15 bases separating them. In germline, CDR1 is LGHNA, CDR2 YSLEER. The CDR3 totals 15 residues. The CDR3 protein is CASSPRVSGPYEQYF. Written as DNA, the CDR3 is TGCGCCAGCAGCCCCCGGGTCAGCGGCCCCTACGAGCAGTACTTC.

CDR3 coding DNA: TGCGCCAGCAGCTTGTCCCTAGCGGGAAACAATGAGCAGTTCTTC. Its protein is CASSLSLAGNNEQFF. This chain links TRBV5-1 with TRBJ2-1; 9 bases fit TRBD2. The germline V gene has CDR1 SGHRS and CDR2 YFSETQ. The CDR3 length is 15 residues. V dropped 1 base and J dropped 5; count of bases not matched to a gene: 4.

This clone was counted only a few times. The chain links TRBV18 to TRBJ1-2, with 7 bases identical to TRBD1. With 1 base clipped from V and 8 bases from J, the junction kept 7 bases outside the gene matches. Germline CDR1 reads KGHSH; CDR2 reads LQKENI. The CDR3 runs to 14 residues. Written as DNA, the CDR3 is TGTGCCAGCTCACCACAAGGGGGCGGAACCGGCTACACCTTC. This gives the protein CASSPQGGGTGYTF. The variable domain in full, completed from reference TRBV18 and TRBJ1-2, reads NAGVMQNPRHLVRRRGQEARLRCSPMKGHSHVYWYRQLPEEGLKFMVYLQKENIIDESGMPKERFSAEFPKEGPSILRIQQVVRGDSAAYFCASSPQGGGTGYTFGSGTRLTVV.

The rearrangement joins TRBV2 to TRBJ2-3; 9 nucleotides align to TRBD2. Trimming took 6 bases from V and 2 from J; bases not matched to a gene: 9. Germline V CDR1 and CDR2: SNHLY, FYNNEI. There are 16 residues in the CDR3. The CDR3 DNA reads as TGTGCCAGCAGCGAGAATAGACTAGCGGTCACAGATACGCAGTATTTT. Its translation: CASSENRLAVTDTQYF. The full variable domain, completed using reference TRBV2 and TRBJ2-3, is EPEVTQTPSHQVTQMGQEVILRCVPISNHLYFYWYRQILGQKVEFLVSFYNNEISEKSEIFDDQFSVERPDGSNFTLKIRSTKLEDSAMYFCASSENRLAVTDTQYFGPGTRLTVL.

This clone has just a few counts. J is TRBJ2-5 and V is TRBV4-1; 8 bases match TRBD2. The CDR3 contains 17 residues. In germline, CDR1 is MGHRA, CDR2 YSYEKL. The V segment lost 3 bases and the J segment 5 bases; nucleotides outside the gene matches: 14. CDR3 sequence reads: CASSHAPHREGLETQYF. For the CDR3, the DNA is TGCGCCAGCAGCCACGCTCCCCACCGGGAGGGCCTGGAGACCCAGTACTTC.

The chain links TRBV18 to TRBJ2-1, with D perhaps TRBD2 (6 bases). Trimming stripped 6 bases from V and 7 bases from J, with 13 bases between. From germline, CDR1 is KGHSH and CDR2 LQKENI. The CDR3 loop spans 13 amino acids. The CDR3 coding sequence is TGTGCCAGCTCGGGGGGACGCGCAAATGAGCAGTTCTTC. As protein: CASSGGRANEQFF. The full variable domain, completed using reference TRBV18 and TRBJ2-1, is NAGVMQNPRHLVRRRGQEARLRCSPMKGHSHVYWYRQLPEEGLKFMVYLQKENIIDESGMPKERFSAEFPKEGPSILRIQQVVRGDSAAYFCASSGGRANEQFFGPGTRLTVL.

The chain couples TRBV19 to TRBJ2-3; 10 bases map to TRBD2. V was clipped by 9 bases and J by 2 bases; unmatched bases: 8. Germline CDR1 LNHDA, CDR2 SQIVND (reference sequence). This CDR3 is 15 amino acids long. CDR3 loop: CASSELAGTTDTQYF. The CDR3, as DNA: TGTGCCAGCTCGGAACTAGCGGGAACCACAGATACGCAGTATTTT.